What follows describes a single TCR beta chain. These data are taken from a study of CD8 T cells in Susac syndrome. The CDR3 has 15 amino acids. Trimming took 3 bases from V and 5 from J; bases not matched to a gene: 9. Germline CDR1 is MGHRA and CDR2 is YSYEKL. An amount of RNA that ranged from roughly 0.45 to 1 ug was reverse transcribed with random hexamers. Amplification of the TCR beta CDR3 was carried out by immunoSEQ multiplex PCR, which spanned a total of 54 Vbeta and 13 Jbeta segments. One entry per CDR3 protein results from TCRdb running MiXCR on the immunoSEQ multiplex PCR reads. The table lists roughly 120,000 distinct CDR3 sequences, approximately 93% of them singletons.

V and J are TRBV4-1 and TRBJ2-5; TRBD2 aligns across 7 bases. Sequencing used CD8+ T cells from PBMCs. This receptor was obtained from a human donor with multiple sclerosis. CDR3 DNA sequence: TGCGCCAGCAGCCAGGGGGACGGGGGGACGGAGACCCAGTACTTC. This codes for CASSQGDGGTETQYF.